Sequencing of this T cell receptor (beta chain) was carried out in a study of shared clonotypes between healthy human individuals. Profiling relied on immunoSEQ multiplex PCR, and the TCRdb table lists in-frame clones only, not all of them. The repertoire holds around 2,000,000 clones, with around 96% as singletons. The naive CD8 fraction comprised CD45RO-negative cells positively selected for CCR7 and excluded terminally differentiated effector memory CD45RA+ cells. The receptor was derived from a man younger than 35 in good health. The material sequenced was naive CD8+ T cells sorted from blood.

CDR3 nucleotide sequence: TGTGCCAGCAGCCAAGCGGGGGGGCCGATCTACAATGAGCAGTTCTTC. Amino acids: CASSQAGGPIYNEQFF. The chain combines TRBV13 with TRBJ2-1; 10 bases align to TRBD2. From germline, CDR1 is PRHDT and CDR2 FYEKMQ (reference sequence). The CDR3 covers 16 residues. The V and J ends lost 5 bases and 3 bases, in that order; junction bases with no gene match: 7.